This passage covers 11 T cell receptor beta chains from one sample sequenced in a study of CD8+CD57+ T cells in acquired aplastic anemia. TCR beta VDJ and CDR3 profiles were obtained from a genomic DNA template. MiXCR, applied by TCRdb to the reads, yields one record per CDR3 protein. The sample yields about 190,000 distinct CDR3 sequences, less than 65% seen once. The specimen was sorted CD4+, CD8+, or CD8+CD57+ T cells (not recorded which) from PBMCs. The receptors come from a human donor in good health, serving as a control.

The J gene is TRBJ2-7, the V gene TRBV7-2; tentatively, D is TRBD2 (5 bases). Germline V CDR1 and CDR2: SGHTA, FQGNSA. This CDR3 has 12 amino acids. Trimming removed 5 bases from V and 4 bases from J, with 9 bases in between. CDR3 sequence (DNA): TGTGCCAGCAGCGCGGGTCCTTACGAGCAGTACTTC. Translating gives CASSAGPYEQYF.

Details on this clonotype: The junction departs from the called germline gene at one end, perhaps through a read error. The chain combines TRBV15 with TRBJ2-5, with a tentative D call TRBD2 (5 bases). The CDR3 consists of 15 residues. Germline values: CDR1 LNHNV, CDR2 YYDKDF (reference sequence). The CDR3 DNA reads as TGTACCACCAGCAGAGATCCGAGGGCCGGTTCGACCCAGTACTTC. This translates into CTTSRDPRAGSTQYF. Supplemented by reference TRBV15 and TRBJ2-5, the full variable domain reads DAMVIQNPRYQVTQFGKPVTLSCSQTLNHNVMYWYQQKSSQAPKLLFHYYDKDFNNEADTPDNFQSRRPNTSFCFLDIRSPGLGDTAMYLCTTSRDPRAGSTQYFGPGTRLLVL.

The rearrangement links TRBV20-1 to TRBJ1-4; D possibly corresponds to TRBD1 (5 bases). This CDR3 is 12 amino acids long. CDR1 and CDR2 from the germline V gene are DFQATT and SNEGSKA (reference sequence). Trimming removed 2 bases at V and 8 bases at J, with 9 bases between. The CDR3: CSARKGREKLFF. CDR3 nucleotide sequence: TGCAGTGCTAGAAAGGGGAGGGAAAAACTGTTTTTT.

The chain employs TRBV5-1 and TRBJ1-2; 8 positions agree with TRBD1. The CDR3 has 15 amino acids. Germline CDR1 and CDR2: SGHRS and YFSETQ. The V segment lost 5 bases and the J segment 1 base; nucleotides outside the gene matches: 7. The CDR3 region is CASREGQAINYGYTF. The CDR3 nucleotides read TGCGCCAGCAGAGAGGGACAGGCGATTAACTATGGCTACACCTTC.

CDR3: CASSPQRGGETQYF. The CDR3 bases are TGTGCCAGCAGCCCTCAACGGGGGGGAGAGACCCAGTACTTC. The V gene is TRBV9, the J gene TRBJ2-5, with 8 positions matching TRBD2. The length of the CDR3 is 14 residues. V shed 4 bases and J 4 bases; nucleotides not matched to a gene: 6. Germline CDR1 and CDR2: SGDLS and YYNGEE.

A remark on this clonotype: A read error is likely, as this CDR3 ends without the conserved phenylalanine or tryptophan. This chain uses TRBV20-1 with TRBJ1-6, with D possibly TRBD1 on 5 matching bases. Germline assignment: CDR1 DFQATT and CDR2 SNEGSKA (reference sequence). The CDR3 extends over 11 amino acids. V lost 6 bases to trimming and J lost 10 bases, with 10 bases between them. CDR3 in amino acids: CSARGDSPLHL. The CDR3 nucleotides are TGCAGTGCGCGAGGGGACTCACCCCTCCACCTT.

In its sample, this clonotype was seen many times. The rearrangement links TRBV20-1 to TRBJ2-2; 8 nucleotides agree with TRBD1. The V segment lost 3 bases and the J segment 1 base; nucleotides outside the gene matches: 1. The germline gives CDR1 DFQATT, CDR2 SNEGSKA (reference sequence). This CDR3 contains 14 residues. CDR3 in DNA: TGCAGTGCTAGGGGGACAGGGAACACCGGGGAGCTGTTTTTT. Residues: CSARGTGNTGELFF.

This clonotype occurred once. The CDR3 does not close with the conserved phenylalanine or tryptophan, likely indicating a read error. The gene calls are TRBV7-3 and TRBJ2-1; the D gene is possibly TRBD1 (5 bases). The CDR3 totals 15 residues. Trimming took 4 bases from V and 8 from J, leaving 18 bases between them. Germline V gene lookup returns CDR1 SGHTA and CDR2 FQGTGA. The CDR3 region is CASSSGPPLGHEQFP. CDR3 coding DNA: TGTGCCAGCAGCTCCGGACCCCCGTTGGGGCATGAGCAGTTCCCC.

This clonotype is a singleton in its sample. The V gene is TRBV2, the J gene TRBJ1-6; D not resolved. V lost 6 bases to trimming and J lost 6 bases, with 9 bases between them. The CDR3 has 13 residues. Germline CDR1 reads SNHLY; CDR2 reads FYNNEI. CDR3 coding DNA: TGTGCCAGCAGCTCGGGAGTTAATTCACCCCTCCACTTT. Translated: CASSSGVNSPLHF.

The chain is built from TRBV24-1 and TRBJ2-2, with D unclear. V gave up 0 bases and J gave up 1 base, with 5 bases separating them. The CDR3 loop spans 15 amino acids. The V gene's germline CDR1 is KGHDR and CDR2 SFDVKD. In DNA, the CDR3 is TGTGCCACCAGTGATTTGTTCCAGAACACCGGGGAGCTGTTTTTT. It specifies CATSDLFQNTGELFF.

The chain has TRBV20-1 and TRBJ2-7, with D tentatively TRBD2 (5 bases). Germline V gene data show CDR1 as DFQATT and CDR2 as SNEGSKA (reference sequence). Trimming pared 3 bases from V and 6 bases from J, leaving 18 bases between. This CDR3 spans 14 amino acids. Here the CDR3 DNA reads TGCAGTGCTAGTATCCCCACTCAAAGCGGCGAGCAGTACTTC. Protein sequence: CSASIPTQSGEQYF.